The 30 T cell receptor beta chains below all came from one sample that was sequenced in a study of cytomegalovirus exposure and HLA in healthy donors. In the PCR, 60 Vbeta and 13 Jbeta primers were used. Repertoires were generated with immunoSEQ multiplex PCR, while TCRdb's copy carries only in-frame clones and drops some. The sample carries about 160,000 clones, nearly 80% recorded once. Material: PBMCs. The receptors come from a man aged 18 to 30 in good health and CMV-seropositive.

The V gene is TRBV19, the J gene TRBJ1-5; 8 bases align to TRBD1. The CDR3 loop spans 15 amino acids. The V and J ends lost 5 bases and 3 bases, in that order; junction bases with no gene match: 6. CDR1 is LNHDA, CDR2 SQIVND, per germline (reference sequence). The CDR3 sequence: CASSPGTGINQPQHF. Written as DNA, the CDR3 is TGTGCCAGTAGTCCCGGGACAGGAATCAATCAGCCCCAGCATTTT. Full variable domain (rest looked up from reference TRBV19 and TRBJ1-5): DGGITQSPKYLFRKEGQNVTLSCEQNLNHDAMYWYRQDPGQGLRLIYYSQIVNDFQKGDIAEGYSVSREKKESFPLTVTSAQKNPTAFYLCASSPGTGINQPQHFGDGTRLSIL.

The gene calls are TRBV9 and TRBJ2-2, with D hard to call. The V end lost 0 bases, the J end lost 8 bases, and 14 bases lay between the germline ends. This CDR3 region has 15 residues. Germline V gene sequence: CDR1 SGDLS, CDR2 YYNGEE. DNA for the CDR3: TGTGCCAGCAGCGTAGCTTCTCTAGTGGATGGGGAGCTGTTTTTT. Protein sequence: CASSVASLVDGELFF.

The rearrangement links TRBV2 to TRBJ2-1, with D perhaps TRBD2 (6 bases). The CDR3 has 14 residues. V was trimmed by 4 bases and J by 6 bases, leaving 13 bases between them. In germline, CDR1 is SNHLY, CDR2 FYNNEI. The CDR3 bases are TGTGCCAGCAGTGGGGACTGGTTCCCCAATGAGCAGTTCTTC. Its protein product is CASSGDWFPNEQFF.

This clone is a singleton in its sample. The chain links TRBV10-2 to TRBJ1-4; D gene ambiguous. The germline CDR1 and CDR2 sequences are WSHSY and SAAADI. Trimming pared 7 bases from V and 0 bases from J, leaving 12 bases between. The CDR3 runs to 15 residues. The CDR3 nucleotides read TGCGCCAGCAACGACGGTACAGCAACTAATGAAAAACTGTTTTTT. Its translation is CASNDGTATNEKLFF.

The J gene is TRBJ2-3, the V gene TRBV19, with 7 bases aligning to TRBD2. The length of the CDR3 is 13 residues. Germline CDR1 reads LNHDA; CDR2 reads SQIVND (reference sequence). Unmatched junction bases numbered 4, after V lost 4 bases and J lost 6 bases. CDR3 sequence: CASSRALADTQYF. In nucleotides, the CDR3 is TGTGCCAGTAGTAGGGCACTAGCGGATACGCAGTATTTT.

The chain joins TRBV5-4 to TRBJ1-2, with 7 bases that match TRBD1. The CDR3 sequence is 17 residues long. Germline assignment: CDR1 SGHNT and CDR2 YYREEE (reference sequence). J gave up 4 bases and V 2 bases, and 14 bases lay outside the gene matches. The CDR3 spells CASSFVYRQGKSYGYTF. In DNA form, the CDR3 reads TGTGCCAGCAGCTTCGTTTATAGACAGGGAAAGTCCTATGGCTACACCTTC. Variable domain in full (rest from reference TRBV5-4 and TRBJ1-2): ETGVTQSPTHLIKTRGQQVTLRCSSQSGHNTVSWYQQALGQGPQFIFQYYREEENGRGNFPPRFSGLQFPNYSSELNVNALELDDSALYLCASSFVYRQGKSYGYTFGSGTRLTVV.

This CDR3 is CASSMYQGNEQFF. The CDR3 region has the DNA TGTGCCAGTAGTATGTACCAGGGTAATGAGCAGTTCTTC. The V gene is TRBV19, the J gene TRBJ2-1; possible D gene TRBD1, 5 bases. CDR3 size: 13 residues. The V gene lost 3 bases and the J gene lost 7 bases, with 10 bases spanning the gap. Germline CDR1 reads LNHDA; CDR2 reads SQIVND (reference sequence).

V usage is TRBV14 and J usage is TRBJ2-7, with a weak D call TRBD1 (5 bases). Germline V gives CDR1 SGHDN, CDR2 FVKESK. This CDR3 contains 16 residues. V dropped 0 bases and J dropped 4 bases, with 16 bases sitting between them. CDR3 sequence: CASSQDQAGKWYEQYF. In nucleotides, the CDR3 is TGTGCCAGCAGCCAAGATCAGGCAGGGAAGTGGTACGAGCAGTACTTC.

The chain has TRBV7-2 and TRBJ2-5, with 9 bases fitting TRBD2. The CDR3 is made up of 14 amino acids. CDR1 and CDR2 from the germline V gene are SGHTA and FQGNSA. The V and J ends lost 3 bases and 5 bases, in that order; junction bases with no gene match: 4. Here the CDR3 DNA reads TGTGCCAGCAGCTTTAGCGGGAGCCAGGAGACCCAGTACTTC. It codes for CASSFSGSQETQYF.

The V gene is TRBV27, the J gene TRBJ1-5; the match to TRBD1 covers 9 bases. The germline V gene encodes CDR1 MNHEY and CDR2 SMNVEV (reference sequence). This CDR3 comprises 14 residues. Germline trimming cut 7 bases from V and 6 bases from J; bases unmatched to any gene: 7. The CDR3 loop is CASTPTGGFQPQHF. The CDR3 bases are TGTGCCAGCACCCCTACAGGGGGCTTTCAGCCCCAGCATTTT.

In the case of this clone: As the CDR3 is not closed by the conserved phenylalanine or tryptophan, this likely results from a read error. The genes are TRBV5-6 and TRBJ1-2, with D possibly being TRBD1 (5 bases). The germline gives CDR1 SGHDT, CDR2 YYEEEE. This CDR3 is 14 amino acids long. V was trimmed by 0 bases and J by 7 bases, leaving 13 bases between them. In DNA, the CDR3 is TGTGCCAGCAGCTTGGGGGGCATGAGAGGTGGCTACACCCTC. This translates into CASSLGGMRGGYTL.

CDR3 nucleotides: TGTGCCAGCAGCGCCTCCTCTGGACAGACCTCCTACGAGCAGTACTTC. Amino acids: CASSASSGQTSYEQYF. This chain joins TRBV9 and TRBJ2-7; the D gene is possibly TRBD1 (6 bases). CDR1 SGDLS and CDR2 YYNGEE come from the germline V gene. Trimming shortened V by 3 bases and J by 0 bases, and 16 bases separated the two germline ends. CDR3 length: 16 residues. Supplemented by reference TRBV9 and TRBJ2-7, the full variable domain reads DSGVTQTPKHLITATGQRVTLRCSPRSGDLSVYWYQQSLDQGLQFLIQYYNGEERAKGNILERFSAQQFPDLHSELNLSSLELGDSALYFCASSASSGQTSYEQYFGPGTRLTVT.

With regard to this clone: An end of the junction does not agree with germline; a read error may underlie this. The chain joins TRBV18 to TRBJ1-2; 7 bases fit TRBD1. CDR3 size: 12 residues. CDR1 and CDR2 (germline): KGHSH, LQKENI. The chain's CDR3 is CASSPGQTFLVF. In DNA, the CDR3 is TGTGCCAGCTCACCGGGACAGACTTTTTTGGTCTTC. The full variable domain, completed using reference TRBV18 and TRBJ1-2, is NAGVMQNPRHLVRRRGQEARLRCSPMKGHSHVYWYRQLPEEGLKFMVYLQKENIIDESGMPKERFSAEFPKEGPSILRIQQVVRGDSAAYFCASSPGQTFLVFGSGTRLTVV.

This clone was seen only once. The chain has TRBV4-1 and TRBJ2-7; 8 bases fit TRBD2. The CDR3 sequence is 17 residues long. Germline assignment: CDR1 MGHRA and CDR2 YSYEKL. With V trimmed by 1 base and J by 3 bases, 11 bases remained unmatched. CDR3: CASSQGVSRGEFYEQYF. DNA of the CDR3: TGCGCCAGCAGCCAAGGAGTCTCGCGGGGGGAATTCTACGAGCAGTACTTC.

The chain links TRBV11-2 to TRBJ1-1; D perhaps matches TRBD1 (6 bases). From germline, CDR1 is SGHAT and CDR2 FQNNGV. The V and J ends lost 5 bases and 3 bases respectively, with 13 bases between them. The CDR3 is 14 amino acids. CDR3 protein: CASSVRGGYTEAFF. CDR3 coding DNA: TGTGCCAGCAGCGTCAGGGGTGGGTACACTGAAGCTTTCTTT.

The rearrangement uses TRBV5-1 and TRBJ1-4, with 7 bases that match TRBD1. This CDR3 region has 15 residues. Germline CDR1 is SGHRS and CDR2 is YFSETQ. The J segment lost 4 bases and the V segment lost 0 bases, leaving 3 bases of the junction unmatched. CDR3 protein: CASSLGSGGNEKLFF. CDR3 in DNA: TGCGCCAGCAGCTTGGGGTCAGGGGGTAATGAAAAACTGTTTTTT.

The genes are TRBV5-1 and TRBJ1-3; D perhaps matches TRBD1 (6 bases). Germline-derived CDR1 and CDR2 are SGHRS and YFSETQ. The CDR3 contains 17 residues. Trimming cost V 5 bases and J 0 bases, with 18 bases left between them. The CDR3 region has the DNA TGCGCCAGCAGGGTTGCTCCGGGGGGCGGCTCTGGAAACACCATATATTTT. The encoded protein is CASRVAPGGGSGNTIYF.

The V gene is TRBV30, the J gene TRBJ2-7; TRBD2 aligns across 7 bases. The germline gives CDR1 GTSNPN, CDR2 SVGIG (reference sequence). V dropped 2 bases and J dropped 4; count of bases not matched to a gene: 5. The CDR3 covers 13 residues. The CDR3, as DNA: TGTGCCTGGAGTCCAGCGGGGCAGTACGAGCAGTACTTC. Encoded protein: CAWSPAGQYEQYF.

This clone was seen a few times. The chain uses TRBV15 and TRBJ2-5, with D perhaps matching TRBD1 (6 bases). The better agreement between TRBJ2-7 and the DNA end casts doubt on the J call. Germline lookup yields CDR1 LNHNV and CDR2 YYDKDF (reference sequence). This CDR3 spans 14 amino acids. CDR3 DNA sequence: TGTGCCACCAGCCCTCTCAGGGGTCCCTACGAGCAGTACTTC. Its translation: CATSPLRGPYEQYF.

The V and J genes are TRBV11-2 and TRBJ2-2; D is unresolved. V was clipped by 7 bases and J by 5 bases, with 5 bases between them. The CDR3 sequence is 11 residues long. The germline V gene has CDR1 SGHAT and CDR2 FQNNGV. This CDR3 reads CASTLTGELFF. The CDR3 bases are TGTGCCAGCACCCTAACCGGGGAGCTGTTTTTT.

This rearrangement joins TRBV7-2 to TRBJ1-1; D is uncertain. This CDR3 has 11 residues. Deletions cut 3 bases from V and 4 bases from J, with 3 bases between. Germline CDR1 is SGHTA and CDR2 is FQGNSA. The CDR3 DNA sequence: TGTGCCAGCAGCTTTAGCACTGAAGCTTTCTTT. This translates into CASSFSTEAFF.

The chain joins TRBV14 to TRBJ1-1, with D uncertain. The germline V gene has CDR1 SGHDN and CDR2 FVKESK. V was pared by 4 bases and J by 3 bases, with 12 bases between. The CDR3 length is 14 residues. This CDR3 is CASSRGSFYTEAFF. The CDR3 region has the DNA TGTGCCAGCAGCCGAGGGAGTTTTTACACTGAAGCTTTCTTT.

This chain links TRBV30 with TRBJ1-2; unclear D gene. Trimming removed 0 bases from V and 4 bases from J, with 9 bases in between. Germline V lookup: CDR1 GTSNPN, CDR2 SVGIG (reference sequence). The CDR3 covers 13 residues. This CDR3 reads CAWSVHGLYGYTF. The CDR3 nucleotides are TGTGCCTGGAGTGTACACGGACTCTATGGCTACACCTTC.

This clone appeared a single time. The chain joins TRBV6-6 to TRBJ2-3; D possibly corresponds to TRBD2 (5 bases). The CDR3 runs 15 residues. The germline V gene encodes CDR1 MNHNY and CDR2 SVGAGI (reference sequence). Trimming shortened V by 7 bases and J by 7 bases, and 21 bases separated the two germline ends. The CDR3 bases are TGTGCCAGCACCATTTCCGACGTGGCGGGTTATACGCAGTATTTT. Translated: CASTISDVAGYTQYF.

V and J are TRBV30 and TRBJ2-5; D unresolved. The CDR3 totals 14 residues. V shed 1 base and J shed 5 bases, with 14 bases lying between them. The germline CDR1 and CDR2 sequences are GTSNPN and SVGIG (reference sequence). The CDR3 DNA is TGTGCCTGGAGTGGTGGTATCGGCGGTGAGACCCAGTACTTC. Translating gives CAWSGGIGGETQYF.

The chain joins TRBV6-1 to TRBJ2-2; TRBD1 matches at 10 bases. V lost 8 bases to trimming and J lost 4 bases; unmatched junction nucleotides: 4. Germline CDR1 and CDR2: MNHNS and SASEGT. The CDR3 spans 14 residues. The DNA of the CDR3 is TGTGCCAGCGCAGGACAGGGGGGCACCGGGGAGCTGTTTTTT. Protein product: CASAGQGGTGELFF.

This sequence joins TRBV6-5 and TRBJ2-5; 7 nucleotides align to TRBD1. This CDR3 region has 15 residues. In germline, CDR1 is MNHEY, CDR2 SVGAGI. V shed 5 bases, J shed 5 bases, and the junction held 11 bases outside the gene matches. The DNA for the CDR3 is TGTGCCAGCAGTAAACAACAGGGGAGAGGGGAGACCCAGTACTTC. This sequence encodes CASSKQQGRGETQYF.

This clone showed up just a few times. Distinct nucleotide sequences in the sample also encode this CDR3. The chain combines TRBV19 with TRBJ1-2; perhaps TRBD1 as D (5 bases). CDR1 is LNHDA, CDR2 SQIVND, per germline (reference sequence). This CDR3 comprises 13 residues. Trimming removed 3 bases at V and 1 base at J, with 6 bases between. The DNA for the CDR3 is TGTGCCAGTAGTATTGACAGTAACTATGGCTACACCTTC. Translated: CASSIDSNYGYTF.

This clone was picked up a small number of times. V usage is TRBV7-9 and J usage is TRBJ2-1; TRBD2 is a possible D gene (5 bases). The V gene's germline CDR1 is SEHNR and CDR2 FQNEAQ (reference sequence). V gave up 1 base and J gave up 10 bases, with 11 bases separating them. This CDR3 is built from 13 residues. The CDR3 sequence is CASSLGAGGEQFF. The CDR3 DNA reads TGTGCCAGCAGCTTAGGGGCTGGAGGCGAGCAGTTCTTC.

V usage is TRBV10-3 and J usage is TRBJ2-1, with D hard to call. CDR3 length equals 12 residues. Germline V gene data show CDR1 as ENHRY and CDR2 as SYGVKD. Trimming stripped 5 bases from V and 12 bases from J, with 14 bases between. The DNA for the CDR3 is TGTGCCATCAGTTCCCCAGAGGTGGGGCAGTTCTTC. Translating it yields CAISSPEVGQFF.